Listed below are T cell receptor beta chains from one sample, sequenced in a study of radiotherapy plus CTLA-4 blockade in lung cancer. Some clones are missing from TCRdb's copy, which holds only in-frame ones; the method was immunoSEQ multiplex PCR. The data show tens of thousands of clones, with around 76% seen just once and around 10% held by the top ten. The sequences come from peripheral blood, collected from a patient treated with radiotherapy plus ipilimumab. The receptor set was obtained from a human donor with non-small cell lung cancer who had stable disease on radiotherapy plus ipilimumab. Both conserved end residues are part of each CDR3. D genes are given only for firm matches. Clone size is given for some rows only: seen once, a few or many times, or a class if the clone is expanded.

v_gene	d_gene	j_gene	abundance	CDR3nt	CDR3aa
TRBV18	TRBD1	TRBJ1-4	once	TGTGCCAGCTCACCCGAGATAACAGGGGCCGGTGAAAAACTGTTTTTT	CASSPEITGAGEKLFF
TRBV19	-	TRBJ2-5	-	TGTGCCAGTAGTATGTCGGGCGAGACCCAGTACTTC	CASSMSGETQYF
TRBV7-2	-	TRBJ1-2	-	TGTGCCAGCAGCTTAGCCCGGGGAAAGGATGGCTACACCTTC	CASSLARGKDGYTF
TRBV5-6	TRBD1	TRBJ1-4	-	TGTGCCAGCAGCTGGCCCGGACAGGGGGCTGAAAAACTGTTTTTT	CASSWPGQGAEKLFF
TRBV9	TRBD1	TRBJ1-2	-	TGTGCCAGCAGCGTAGAAGGACAGGTCTATGGCTACACCTTC	CASSVEGQVYGYTF
TRBV2	-	TRBJ1-5	-	TGTGCCAGTACAGGGCCGGACAGCAATCAGCCCCAGCATTTT	CASTGPDSNQPQHF
TRBV5-1	-	TRBJ2-3	few	TGCGCCAGCAGCATAGGGGGGGATACGCAGTATTTT	CASSIGGDTQYF
TRBV25-1	TRBD1	TRBJ1-1	-	TGTGCCAGCAGTGAATTGAGGCAGGGGGCTGAAGCTTTCTTT	CASSELRQGAEAFF
TRBV18	TRBD1	TRBJ2-2	many	TGTGCCAGCTCACCACGCGGAATCGGACAGGCGAACACCGGGGAGCTGTTTTTT	CASSPRGIGQANTGELFF
TRBV18	-	TRBJ2-7	-	TGTGCCAGCTCACCCACCCCGGCAACTAGCTCCTACGAGCAGTACTTC	CASSPTPATSSYEQYF
TRBV30	-	TRBJ1-6	-	TGTGCCTGGAGTGCGGGTAGGGGGGATAATTCACCCCTCCACTTT	CAWSAGRGDNSPLHF
TRBV5-5	-	TRBJ1-2	once	TGTGCCAGCAGCTTGTCGCCAGGTACATTTTCGTCGCACGGCTACACCTTC	CASSLSPGTFSSHGYTF
TRBV18	-	TRBJ2-5	-	TGTGCCAGCAGAACCTACAGGATCGGGGCAGAAGAGTGGGAGACCCAGTACTTC	CASRTYRIGAEEWETQYF
TRBV2	-	TRBJ2-5	-	TGTGCCAGCAGTTCGTCCGGGATAAGGGCAGAGACCCAGTACTTC	CASSSSGIRAETQYF
TRBV6-1	-	TRBJ1-1	-	TGTGCCAGCAGTCGGAGAAGTAACACTGAAGCTTTCTTT	CASSRRSNTEAFF
TRBV5-1	-	TRBJ2-3	-	TGCGCCAGCAGCATAGGACAGTGGGGGACAGATACGCAGTATTTT	CASSIGQWGTDTQYF
TRBV5-6	TRBD1	TRBJ1-2	medium-sized	TGTGCCAGCAGCTTGGCCCTTTTCCTTACAGGGGAAGGCTACACCTTC	CASSLALFLTGEGYTF
TRBV6-1	-	TRBJ1-1	-	TGTGCCAGCAGTGAAGGGAACGGACCACGCGTCATTTTCTTT	CASSEGNGPRVIFF
TRBV5-1	-	TRBJ2-2	-	TGCGCCAGCAGCTTGTGGCAGGGTGGCACCGGGGAGCTGTTTTTT	CASSLWQGGTGELFF
TRBV5-6	-	TRBJ1-6	-	TGTGCCAGCAGCTTGGAAGCAGGGCCCGGGGGGACACCCCTCCACTTT	CASSLEAGPGGTPLHF
TRBV6-4	TRBD2	TRBJ2-2	-	TGTGCCAGCAGCGAACTAGCGAACTTGAACACCGGGGAGCTGTTTTTT	CASSELANLNTGELFF
TRBV25-1	-	TRBJ1-5	-	TGTGCCAGCAGTGGTGGATTCGGTCAGCCCCAGCATTTT	CASSGGFGQPQHF
TRBV28	-	TRBJ1-5	once	TGTGCCAGCAGTTTAAGCCCTGGGGCCAATCAGCCCCAGCATTTT	CASSLSPGANQPQHF
TRBV6-6	TRBD1	TRBJ1-1	once	TGTGCCAGCAGTTACGAGACAGGGCAAGCTTTCTTT	CASSYETGQAFF
TRBV6-6	-	TRBJ1-5	-	TGTGCCAGCAGTTACTCGTCCGCGGAACAGCATTTT	CASSYSSAEQHF
TRBV18	TRBD1	TRBJ2-7	-	TGTGCCAGCTCACCCGGACAGGGTCCCACCTACGAGCAGTACTTC	CASSPGQGPTYEQYF
TRBV5-4	-	TRBJ2-1	-	TGTGCCAGCAGCCCTCCGGGGGGCCTAGACAATGAGCAGTTCTTC	CASSPPGGLDNEQFF
TRBV5-1	-	TRBJ2-3	few	TGCGCCAGCAGCTACGGACAGAGCACAGATACGCAGTATTTT	CASSYGQSTDTQYF
TRBV6-5	-	TRBJ2-7	few	TGTGCCAGCAGTTACGCCGGCTCCTACGAGCAGTACTTC	CASSYAGSYEQYF
TRBV7-6	-	TRBJ2-2	-	TGTGCCAGCAGCTCGACAGCGAACACCGGGGAGCTGTTTTTT	CASSSTANTGELFF
TRBV28	TRBD1	TRBJ1-1	-	TGTGCCAGCCGGAGTCCGGGACAGGGACTCCGAGAAGCTTTCTTT	CASRSPGQGLREAFF
TRBV27	TRBD2	TRBJ2-1	-	TGTGCCAGCAGTTTTGGGGGACTAGCGGGGTTTGAGCAGTTCTTC	CASSFGGLAGFEQFF
TRBV27	-	TRBJ1-5	-	TGTGCCAGCAGTCGGGGCCGCGATCAGCCCCAGCATTTT	CASSRGRDQPQHF
TRBV5-1	-	TRBJ2-5	once	TGCGCCAGCAACCCGTCACAGGGGGGGGAGACCCAGTACTTC	CASNPSQGGETQYF
TRBV19	-	TRBJ2-6	-	TGTGCCAGTAGACCAGGACCTGGGGCCAACGTCCTGACTTTC	CASRPGPGANVLTF
TRBV28	-	TRBJ1-2	-	TGTGCCAGCAGGCCGGGATATGGCTACACCTTC	CASRPGYGYTF
TRBV7-9	-	TRBJ1-1	few	TGTGCCAGCAGCTTAGGGACGGTGAACACTGAAGCTTTCTTT	CASSLGTVNTEAFF
TRBV7-9	-	TRBJ1-2	-	TGTGCCAGCAGCCCAGAGGGGTCAGGGTTGAGTGGCTACACCTTC	CASSPEGSGLSGYTF
TRBV28	-	TRBJ1-1	once	TGTGCCAGCAGATTACCTCAGGGTTGGACTGAAGCTTTCTTT	CASRLPQGWTEAFF
TRBV6-6	-	TRBJ2-1	-	TGTGCCAGCAGCTCAACCGGGACAAACAATGAGCAGTTCTTC	CASSSTGTNNEQFF
TRBV10-3	-	TRBJ1-6	few	TGTGCCATCAGTGACACAGCCAACAATTCACCCCTCCACTTT	CAISDTANNSPLHF
TRBV11-2	-	TRBJ2-5	-	TGTGCCAGCAGCTCCTTAGCAGGGGAGACCCAGTACTTC	CASSSLAGETQYF
TRBV6-4	-	TRBJ1-2	-	TGTGCCAGCAGACGGGGCGAAGGCTATGGCTACACCTTC	CASRRGEGYGYTF
TRBV7-8	-	TRBJ1-3	-	TGTGCCAGCAGCTTAAGCACCCCGGACTCTGGAAACACCATATATTTT	CASSLSTPDSGNTIYF
TRBV5-4	-	TRBJ2-1	-	TGTGCCAGCAGCTTGGAGAGGGCGACCTACAATGAGCAGTTCTTC	CASSLERATYNEQFF
TRBV6-4	-	TRBJ1-4	-	TGTGCCAGCAGTGACTCTTTTACGGCAGGGTGGGAAAAACTGTTTTTT	CASSDSFTAGWEKLFF
TRBV7-8	-	TRBJ2-1	-	TGTGCCAGCAGTGCTCTGAGCTCCTACAATGAGCAGTTCTTC	CASSALSSYNEQFF
TRBV6-5	-	TRBJ1-2	-	TGTGCCAGCAGTTATGGTTCGGGAGGCTACACCTTC	CASSYGSGGYTF
TRBV6-5	-	TRBJ2-3	-	TGTGCCAGCAGTCCCGTCCCGACCCTAGATACGCAGTATTTT	CASSPVPTLDTQYF
TRBV28	-	TRBJ1-1	-	TGTGCCAGCACCCTCCCTGGGGGGACTGAAGCTTTCTTT	CASTLPGGTEAFF
TRBV5-4	TRBD1	TRBJ1-2	many	TGTGCCAGCAGCCTGTTGGGACAGGGTTATGGCTACACCTTC	CASSLLGQGYGYTF
TRBV15	-	TRBJ1-3	once	TGTGCCACCAGCAGAGATCGTGAGGGATCAGGAAACACCATATATTTT	CATSRDREGSGNTIYF
TRBV6-1	TRBD2	TRBJ2-1	-	TGTGCCATCCAGCTAGCGGGGACTAATGAGCAGTTCTTC	CAIQLAGTNEQFF
TRBV10-3	TRBD1	TRBJ2-6	-	TGTGCCATCAGGGGCCAGGGACAGGGGCCGGGGGCCAACGTCCTGACTTTC	CAIRGQGQGPGANVLTF
TRBV5-4	-	TRBJ1-1	-	TGTGCCAGCAGGCCTACAGGCATGAACACTGAAGCTTTCTTT	CASRPTGMNTEAFF